This entry lists 18 T cell receptor beta chains sequenced from one sample in a study of regulatory T cells in long-lasting Graves disease. Time point defined: newly diagnosed GD, antithyroid drugs for less than 3 months. The TCR library used RNA extracted from PBMCs. With iRepertoire HTBI primers and Arm-PCR of CDR3 regions, TCR beta libraries were built. TCRdb re-analysed the multiplex PCR reads in MiXCR, keeping a single row per CDR3 protein. The sample has 500,000 or so distinct CDR3 sequences, 15% to 20% seen once; the top ten hold 10% to 15%. A further study also used this sample, focusing on T cells in Graves' hyperthyroidism and ophthalmopathy.

Sequenced material: peripheral blood mononuclear cells (PBMCs), taken at new diagnosis, from a patient treated with antithyroid drugs. The source is a man aged 35 to 55 with Graves disease.

This clonotype came up many times. CDR3 residues: CASSSPGRGENTIYF. The CDR3 nucleotides are TGTGCCAGCAGCTCTCCGGGACGGGGGGAAAACACCATATATTTT. The rearrangement uses TRBV5-4 and TRBJ1-3, with TRBD1 as a possible D gene (5 bases). V lost 3 bases and J lost 6, with 16 bases in between. CDR1 and CDR2 from the germline V gene are SGHNT and YYREEE (reference sequence). The CDR3 contains 15 residues.

The J gene is TRBJ2-1, the V gene TRBV14; D possibly matches TRBD1 or TRBD2 (6 bases each). This CDR3 spans 16 amino acids. CDR1 and CDR2 (germline): SGHDN, FVKESK. V was clipped by 4 bases and J by 0 bases, with 13 bases between them. The CDR3 DNA reads TGTGCCAGCAGCCGATTAGGGGGGCTCTCCTACAATGAGCAGTTCTTC. Its protein product is CASSRLGGLSYNEQFF.

This clonotype has ten or more counts. The CDR3 reads CASSYRGGHNEQFF. In DNA form, the CDR3 reads TGTGCCAGCAGTTACCGAGGAGGGCACAATGAGCAGTTCTTC. The J gene is TRBJ2-1, the V gene TRBV6-5; a possible D gene is TRBD2 (6 bases). V lost 2 bases, J lost 5 bases, and 10 bases lay in between. Germline V CDR1 and CDR2: MNHEY, SVGAGI. The CDR3 contains 14 residues.

This clonotype has a count of ten or more. The chain couples TRBV5-1 to TRBJ2-3; 9 nucleotides agree with TRBD1. The J segment lost 5 bases and the V segment lost 6 bases, leaving 7 bases of the junction unmatched. CDR3 length: 14 residues. Germline loops: CDR1 SGHRS, CDR2 YFSETQ. CDR3 nucleotides: TGCGCCAGCAAGTGGAACAGGGGGCAAGATACGCAGTATTTT. It specifies CASKWNRGQDTQYF.

At least ten counts were recorded for this clonotype. This sequence joins TRBV28 and TRBJ2-1, with 7 bases aligning to TRBD2. Trimming cost V 8 bases and J 5 bases; bases outside gene matches: 9. Germline V gene data show CDR1 as MDHEN and CDR2 as SYDVKM. The CDR3 sequence is 14 residues long. As DNA, the CDR3 is TGTGCCAGCCATCAGAGGGAGGGGAACAATGAGCAGTTCTTC. Protein sequence: CASHQREGNNEQFF.

This clonotype was seen a handful of times. This rearrangement joins TRBV24-1 to TRBJ1-5; D is undetermined. CDR1 and CDR2 from the germline V gene are KGHDR and SFDVKD. The CDR3 loop spans 14 amino acids. Trimming took off 5 bases at V and 1 base at J, with 8 bases between the two ends. CDR3 sequence reads: CATSGLVSNQPQHF. The CDR3 bases are TGTGCCACCAGTGGCCTGGTGAGCAATCAGCCCCAGCATTTT.

The rearrangement links TRBV18 to TRBJ2-1, with 7 positions matching TRBD2. Losses at the gene ends were 1 base for V and 15 bases for J; bases not matched to a gene: 12. CDR3 length: 14 residues. Germline V gene lookup returns CDR1 KGHSH and CDR2 LQKENI. The chain's CDR3 is CASSPLIRGDIWFF. The CDR3 DNA reads TGTGCCAGCTCACCACTTATACGGGGGGATATTTGGTTCTTC. Variable domain in full (rest from reference TRBV18 and TRBJ2-1): NAGVMQNPRHLVRRRGQEARLRCSPMKGHSHVYWYRQLPEEGLKFMVYLQKENIIDESGMPKERFSAEFPKEGPSILRIQQVVRGDSAAYFCASSPLIRGDIWFFGPGTRLTVL.

This clonotype occurred a few times. The V call is TRBV10-3, the J call TRBJ1-4, with D unresolved. The CDR3 has 16 amino acids. Germline V CDR1 and CDR2: ENHRY, SYGVKD. The V gene lost 3 bases and the J gene lost 0 bases, with 11 bases spanning the gap. Here the CDR3 DNA reads TGTGCCATCAGTGACCGTCGGGGTCCAACTAATGAAAAACTGTTTTTT. Amino acid sequence: CAISDRRGPTNEKLFF.

This clonotype occurred many times. Written as DNA, the CDR3 is TGTGCCAGCAGTACGACTAGCGGGAGGGTCTACTACGAGCAGTACTTC. It encodes CASSTTSGRVYYEQYF. The rearrangement joins TRBV12-3 or TRBV12-4 to TRBJ2-7; 14 bases agree with TRBD2. V was pared by 5 bases and J by 3 bases, with 6 bases of the junction left unmatched. The CDR3 has 16 amino acids.

This sequence joins TRBV29-1 and TRBJ2-1; TRBD2 matches 10 bases. CDR1 and CDR2 from the germline V gene are SQVTM and ANQGSEA. The CDR3 has 15 residues. The V segment lost 5 bases and the J segment 7 bases; nucleotides outside the gene matches: 11. The CDR3 here is CSVRGSGRGVNEQFF. The DNA for the CDR3 is TGCAGCGTTAGGGGGAGCGGGAGGGGTGTAAATGAGCAGTTCTTC.

This clonotype was recorded at least ten times. The J gene is TRBJ2-3, the V gene TRBV3-1; TRBD1 is a possible D gene (6 bases). The CDR3 is made up of 13 amino acids. Germline V lookup: CDR1 LGHDT, CDR2 YNNKEL (reference sequence). V lost 3 bases, J lost 8 bases, and 12 bases lay in between. Here the CDR3 DNA reads TGTGCCAGCAGCCAGTATCGAGGGGGTACGCAGTATTTT. The encoded protein is CASSQYRGGTQYF.

This clonotype was counted at least ten times. The rearrangement links TRBV5-1 to TRBJ2-5; 9 nucleotides agree with TRBD1. This CDR3 has 15 residues. Germline V gives CDR1 SGHRS, CDR2 YFSETQ. Trimming at V came to 4 bases and at J to 5 bases, leaving 9 bases not matched to a gene. Here the CDR3 DNA reads TGCGCCAGCAGCATACCCGGGACAGGGCACGAGACCCAGTACTTC. The encoded protein is CASSIPGTGHETQYF. Based on the CDR3 plus reference TRBV5-1 and TRBJ2-5, the full variable domain is KAGVTQTPRYLIKTRGQQVTLSCSPISGHRSVSWYQQTPGQGLQFLFEYFSETQRNKGNFPGRFSGRQFSNSRSEMNVSTLELGDSALYLCASSIPGTGHETQYFGPGTRLLVL.

This clonotype was recorded once. V usage is TRBV2 and J usage is TRBJ1-4; TRBD1 matches at 8 bases. The CDR3 has 14 residues. V shed 7 bases, J shed 4 bases, and the junction held 5 bases outside the gene matches. CDR1 is SNHLY and CDR2 is FYNNEI in the germline V gene. CDR3 amino acids: CASMLDRGNEKLFF. The CDR3 nucleotides read TGTGCCAGCATGCTTGACAGGGGTAATGAAAAACTGTTTTTT.

There are many counts of this clonotype. The V gene is TRBV2, the J gene TRBJ2-2, with D unclear. This CDR3 region has 16 residues. Germline V gene lookup returns CDR1 SNHLY and CDR2 FYNNEI. V lost 1 base and J 4 bases, leaving 13 bases between the germline ends. The CDR3 sequence: CASSEDLHRGTGELFF. CDR3 DNA: TGTGCCAGCAGTGAAGACTTGCACCGTGGCACCGGGGAGCTGTTTTTT.

There are many counts of this clonotype. This sequence joins TRBV12-3 or TRBV12-4 and TRBJ2-1, with TRBD2 identical over 11 bases. This CDR3 spans 17 amino acids. J lost 1 base, V lost 4 bases, and 6 bases had no gene match. Here the CDR3 reads CASSSRLAGTSYNEQFF. CDR3 bases: TGTGCCAGCAGTTCACGACTAGCGGGGACGTCCTACAATGAGCAGTTCTTC.

In its sample, this clonotype was seen many times. The chain is built from TRBV28 and TRBJ2-2; D remains ambiguous. Trimming cost V 6 bases and J 5 bases, with 7 bases left between them. CDR1 and CDR2 (germline): MDHEN, SYDVKM. The CDR3 sequence is 12 residues long. The CDR3 DNA reads TGTGCCAGCAGATCAGTGACCGGGGAGCTGTTTTTT. Translation gives CASRSVTGELFF.

This clonotype showed up many times. The chain couples TRBV3-1 to TRBJ1-2; D unresolved. The ends were cut back, 0 bases at V and 2 bases at J, with 13 bases in the middle. The CDR3 sequence is 16 residues long. CDR1 is LGHDT, CDR2 YNNKEL, per germline (reference sequence). The chain's CDR3 is CASSQDRSPTNYGYTF. The CDR3, as DNA: TGTGCCAGCAGCCAAGATCGCAGTCCCACAAACTATGGCTACACCTTC. Looking up the rest from reference TRBV3-1 and TRBJ1-2 gives the full variable domain: DTAVSQTPKYLVTQMGNDKSIKCEQNLGHDTMYWYKQDSKKFLKIMFSYNNKELIINETVPNRFSPKSPDKAHLNLHINSLELGDSAVYFCASSQDRSPTNYGYTFGSGTRLTVV.

In this sample, this clonotype turned up many times. The chain is built from TRBV28 and TRBJ1-5; a possible D gene is TRBD1 (5 bases). Germline loops: CDR1 MDHEN, CDR2 SYDVKM. V was trimmed by 2 bases and J by 1 base, leaving 15 bases between them. The CDR3 sequence is 17 residues long. The CDR3 DNA follows: TGTGCCAGCAGTTTAGTGATAGGGGTAGGGAGCAATCAGCCCCAGCATTTT. Encoded protein: CASSLVIGVGSNQPQHF.